What follows are 23 T cell receptor beta chains derived from one specimen sequenced in a study of cytomegalovirus exposure and HLA in healthy donors. The PCR ran on 60 Vbeta and 13 Jbeta primers. The repertoire was sequenced with immunoSEQ multiplex PCR; TCRdb's copy has only in-frame clones and lacks some. The sample lists 150,000 to 200,000 clones; roughly 85% were seen once. The sequencing sample was made of PBMCs. All receptors come from a woman in her 50s in good health and CMV-seronegative.

The chain has TRBV7-9 and TRBJ2-1, with 7 bases lining up with TRBD1. The trim removed 8 bases at V and 7 bases at J, leaving 11 bases unmatched. This CDR3 region has 14 residues. The germline gives CDR1 SEHNR, CDR2 FQNEAQ (reference sequence). The CDR3 is CASHLTGVGNEQFF. For the CDR3, the DNA is TGTGCCAGCCACCTAACAGGGGTGGGGAATGAGCAGTTCTTC.

The genes are TRBV6-5 and TRBJ2-2; possible D gene TRBD2, 6 bases. V was shortened by 6 bases and J by 0 bases, with 11 bases between the two germline ends. CDR3 length: 15 amino acids. Germline CDR1 reads MNHEY; CDR2 reads SVGAGI. This CDR3 reads CASRGLASNTGELFF. Here the CDR3 DNA reads TGTGCCAGCAGGGGGCTAGCGTCGAACACCGGGGAGCTGTTTTTT.

V and J are TRBV30 and TRBJ1-3, with 7 bases that match TRBD1. CDR3 length equals 15 residues. The trim removed 2 bases at V and 0 bases at J, leaving 4 bases unmatched. Germline CDR1 is GTSNPN and CDR2 is SVGIG (reference sequence). CDR3 sequence reads: CAWSLDRRSGNTIYF. The CDR3 DNA reads as TGTGCCTGGAGTTTGGACAGGCGCTCTGGAAACACCATATATTTT.

The rearrangement joins TRBV5-4 to TRBJ1-4; TRBD1 agrees at 9 bases. The germline gives CDR1 SGHNT, CDR2 YYREEE (reference sequence). V was clipped by 0 bases and J by 8 bases; unmatched bases: 2. This CDR3 contains 14 residues. CDR3 sequence reads: CASSLGQGDEKLFF. In DNA form, the CDR3 reads TGTGCCAGCAGCTTGGGACAGGGGGACGAAAAACTGTTTTTT.

The rearrangement uses TRBV6-5 and TRBJ2-7; TRBD1 agrees at 10 bases. CDR3 length: 14 residues. The germline V gene encodes CDR1 MNHEY and CDR2 SVGAGI. The J segment lost 4 bases and the V segment lost 5 bases, leaving 5 bases of the junction unmatched. The CDR3 loop is CASSARDRGYEQYF. The CDR3 coding sequence is TGTGCCAGCAGTGCAAGGGACAGGGGATACGAGCAGTACTTC.

J is TRBJ1-6 and V is TRBV28; D may be TRBD1 (5 bases). V shed 1 base and J shed 12 bases, with 10 bases lying between them. The CDR3 consists of 13 residues. Germline V lookup: CDR1 MDHEN, CDR2 SYDVKM. This CDR3 reads CASSLSRQLPLHF. CDR3 sequence (DNA): TGTGCCAGCAGTTTATCGAGACAGTTACCCCTCCACTTT.

The chain is built from TRBV5-6 and TRBJ2-7; the match to TRBD1 covers 7 bases. Looked up from germline, CDR1 is SGHDT and CDR2 is YYEEEE. The CDR3 consists of 16 residues. The J segment lost 4 bases and the V segment lost 4 bases, leaving 14 bases of the junction unmatched. CDR3 sequence: CASSLKPTGKPYEQYF. The DNA for the CDR3 is TGTGCCAGCAGCCTGAAACCGACAGGGAAACCTTACGAGCAGTACTTC.

The chain combines TRBV5-1 with TRBJ2-7; the D gene is possibly TRBD2 (6 bases). Germline CDR1 reads SGHRS; CDR2 reads YFSETQ. The CDR3 runs 14 residues. V lost 4 bases to trimming and J lost 3 bases, with 14 bases between them. DNA for the CDR3: TGCGCCAGCAGCCTCGGGACTCAAGACTACGAGCAGTACTTC. Translated: CASSLGTQDYEQYF.

The J gene is TRBJ2-1, the V gene TRBV11-3, with 9 bases lining up with TRBD2. Unmatched junction bases numbered 8, after V lost 1 base and J lost 7 bases. This CDR3 is 16 amino acids long. Germline values: CDR1 SGHNT, CDR2 YENEEA. CDR3 in amino acids: CASSLGGGRASNEQFF. In DNA form, the CDR3 reads TGTGCCAGCAGCTTAGGAGGCGGGAGGGCCAGTAATGAGCAGTTCTTC.

Only one count was recorded for this clone. Within the sample, other DNA sequences also encode this same CDR3. J is TRBJ1-2 and V is TRBV28; 11 nucleotides match TRBD1. The V segment lost 8 bases and the J segment 3 bases; nucleotides outside the gene matches: 2. This CDR3 comprises 13 residues. Germline assignment: CDR1 MDHEN and CDR2 SYDVKM. CDR3 DNA sequence: TGTGCCAGCCGGACAGGGGGCGACTATGGCTACACCTTC. The encoded protein is CASRTGGDYGYTF.

Here the CDR3 reads CASSHYRKNQPQHF. CDR3 DNA sequence: TGCGCCAGCAGCCACTACAGGAAGAATCAGCCCCAGCATTTT. V is TRBV4-3 and J is TRBJ1-5; possible D gene TRBD1, 5 bases. V was pared by 3 bases and J by 4 bases, with 10 bases between. The CDR3 contains 14 residues. The germline gives CDR1 LGHNA, CDR2 YSLEER.

The chain joins TRBV2 to TRBJ1-5; no firm D call. This CDR3 contains 14 residues. Trimming stripped 6 bases from V and 0 bases from J, with 9 bases between. Germline loops: CDR1 SNHLY, CDR2 FYNNEI. CDR3 sequence: CASSQLYSNQPQHF. CDR3 nucleotide sequence: TGTGCCAGCAGCCAACTTTATAGCAATCAGCCCCAGCATTTT.

The chain is built from TRBV6-5 and TRBJ2-5, with 8 bases that match TRBD2. The V and J ends lost 2 bases and 3 bases, in that order; junction bases with no gene match: 5. This CDR3 spans 15 amino acids. Germline values: CDR1 MNHEY, CDR2 SVGAGI. Here the CDR3 DNA reads TGTGCCAGCAGTTACGGTGGGACTAGGAAAGAGACCCAGTACTTC. Translated: CASSYGGTRKETQYF.

This chain connects TRBV4-3 to TRBJ1-1, with 8 bases fitting TRBD1. Germline-derived CDR1 and CDR2 are LGHNA and YSLEER. The CDR3 consists of 13 residues. The junction had 4 bases not matched to a gene; V was cut back by 4 bases and J by 6 bases. CDR3 loop: CASSRTGRAEAFF. CDR3 DNA sequence: TGCGCCAGCAGCCGGACAGGGAGGGCTGAAGCTTTCTTT.

The chain recombines TRBV6-5 with TRBJ1-1, with D perhaps matching TRBD1 (6 bases). The germline V and J ends were trimmed by 10 bases and 4 bases, with 19 bases remaining between them. The germline V gene has CDR1 MNHEY and CDR2 SVGAGI. This CDR3 comprises 14 residues. Written as DNA, the CDR3 is TGTGCCACTACACAGGGTGGGTTGCGCACTGAAGCTTTCTTT. It is translated as CATTQGGLRTEAFF.

This clone has only a few counts. This rearrangement joins TRBV28 to TRBJ1-1; TRBD1 matches at 7 bases. V trimming: 6 bases; J trimming: 7 bases; junction bases outside the gene matches: 5. The CDR3 is made up of 12 amino acids. The V gene's germline CDR1 is MDHEN and CDR2 SYDVKM. The CDR3 bases are TGTGCCAGCAGGGGACAGCCGAGTGAAGCTTTCTTT. This encodes CASRGQPSEAFF.

V usage is TRBV5-4 and J usage is TRBJ2-1; possibly TRBD1 for D (5 bases). The CDR3 length is 16 residues. Trimming shortened V by 3 bases and J by 0 bases, and 13 bases separated the two germline ends. Germline CDR1 reads SGHNT; CDR2 reads YYREEE (reference sequence). The CDR3 loop reads CASSSMTDFSYNEQFF. CDR3 nucleotides: TGTGCCAGCAGCTCCATGACAGACTTCTCCTACAATGAGCAGTTCTTC.

J is TRBJ1-2 and V is TRBV2, with TRBD1 matching 7 bases. The trim removed 6 bases at V and 4 bases at J, leaving 5 bases unmatched. The length of the CDR3 is 13 residues. The germline CDR1 and CDR2 sequences are SNHLY and FYNNEI. The CDR3 loop reads CASSTTGVYGYTF. The CDR3 DNA reads as TGTGCCAGCAGCACAACAGGGGTCTATGGCTACACCTTC.

This rearrangement joins TRBV5-6 to TRBJ2-7, with 10 bases fitting TRBD1. In germline, CDR1 is SGHDT, CDR2 YYEEEE. V dropped 2 bases and J dropped 2; count of bases not matched to a gene: 4. The CDR3 sequence is 15 residues long. CDR3 DNA: TGTGCCAGCAGCTTCGGGGGACAGGGGACCTACGAGCAGTACTTC. As protein: CASSFGGQGTYEQYF.

The genes are TRBV7-6 and TRBJ2-3; 10 bases align to TRBD2. There are 17 residues in the CDR3. Germline CDR1 reads SGHVS; CDR2 reads FNYEAQ. The V segment lost 5 bases and the J segment 4 bases; nucleotides outside the gene matches: 12. This CDR3 is CASSRNRISGRADTQYF. The CDR3 coding sequence is TGTGCCAGCAGCCGAAACAGGATCAGCGGGAGGGCAGATACGCAGTATTTT.

This clone showed up just a few times. V gene TRBV30 combines with J gene TRBJ1-6; a weak D match, TRBD1 (5 bases). Between the trimmed V and J ends, which lost 8 bases and 7 bases, there was a span of 15 bases. CDR1 GTSNPN and CDR2 SVGIG come from the germline V gene (reference sequence). The CDR3 spans 13 residues. The CDR3 region is CALRGLWNSPLHF. CDR3 in DNA: TGTGCCCTAAGGGGACTGTGGAATTCACCCCTCCACTTT. Looking up the rest from reference TRBV30 and TRBJ1-6 gives the full variable domain: SQTIHQWPATLVQPVGSPLSLECTVEGTSNPNLYWYRQAAGRGLQLLFYSVGIGQISSEVPQNLSASRPQDRQFILSSKKLLLSDSGFYLCALRGLWNSPLHFGNGTRLTVT.

This clone was seen a few times. J is TRBJ2-7 and V is TRBV19; TRBD1 matches 12 bases. The trim removed 5 bases at V and 5 bases at J, leaving 10 bases unmatched. In germline, CDR1 is LNHDA, CDR2 SQIVND (reference sequence). CDR3 length: 16 residues. The CDR3 coding sequence is TGTGCCAGTAGTTCATATGGGACAGGGGGCATCAACGAGCAGTACTTC. This sequence encodes CASSSYGTGGINEQYF.

This clone was seen more than once but under ten times. The chain has TRBV12-5 and TRBJ1-1; 9 bases line up with TRBD1. Germline assignment: CDR1 LGHNT and CDR2 FRNRAP. The CDR3 has 14 amino acids. Trimming at V came to 5 bases and at J to 5 bases, leaving 6 bases not matched to a gene. CDR3: CASGPGDRVTEAFF. In nucleotides, the CDR3 is TGTGCTAGTGGTCCGGGGGACAGGGTTACTGAAGCTTTCTTT.